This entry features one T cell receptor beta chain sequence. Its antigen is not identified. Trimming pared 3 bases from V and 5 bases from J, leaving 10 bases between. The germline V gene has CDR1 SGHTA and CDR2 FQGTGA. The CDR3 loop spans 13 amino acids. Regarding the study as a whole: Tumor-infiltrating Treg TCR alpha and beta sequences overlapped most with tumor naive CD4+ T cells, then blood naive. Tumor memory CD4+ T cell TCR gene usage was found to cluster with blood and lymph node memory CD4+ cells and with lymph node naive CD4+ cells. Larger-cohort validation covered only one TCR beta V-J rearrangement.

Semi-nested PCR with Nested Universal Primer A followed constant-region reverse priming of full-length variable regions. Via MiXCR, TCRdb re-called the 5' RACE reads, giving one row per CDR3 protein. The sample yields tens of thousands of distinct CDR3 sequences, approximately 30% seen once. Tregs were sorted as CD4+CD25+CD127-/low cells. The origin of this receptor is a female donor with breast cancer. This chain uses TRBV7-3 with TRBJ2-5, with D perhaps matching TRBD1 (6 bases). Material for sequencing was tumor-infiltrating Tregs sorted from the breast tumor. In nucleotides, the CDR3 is TGTGCCAGCAGCTTGGACAGCTCCGAGACCCAGTACTTC. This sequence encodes CASSLDSSETQYF.